Listed here are 6 T cell receptor beta chains from one sample, sequenced in a study of response to subunit inactivated influenza vaccine. TCRdb analysed the RT-PCR reads with MiXCR anew, one entry per CDR3 protein. The data contain about 170,000 distinct CDR3 sequences, approximately 11% of them singletons. The sequencing here drew on CD8+ T cells sorted from PBMCs, taken around 25 months after vaccination. The receptor set was obtained from a man aged 50 to 69 who received an inactivated influenza vaccine.

A few counts support this clonotype. The chain is built from TRBV5-1 and TRBJ2-7, with D hard to call. The V and J ends lost 3 bases and 2 bases respectively, with 15 bases between them. The CDR3 runs to 15 residues. CDR1 SGHRS and CDR2 YFSETQ come from the germline V gene. CDR3 nucleotides: TGCGCCAGCAGCTCCTTGGACGGATTCGCCTACGAGCAGTACTTC. Translating it yields CASSSLDGFAYEQYF. Combining the CDR3 with reference TRBV5-1 and TRBJ2-7 gives the whole variable domain KAGVTQTPRYLIKTRGQQVTLSCSPISGHRSVSWYQQTPGQGLQFLFEYFSETQRNKGNFPGRFSGRQFSNSRSEMNVSTLELGDSALYLCASSSLDGFAYEQYFGPGTRLTVT.

This chain uses TRBV28 with TRBJ2-1; 7 bases agree with TRBD2. Germline loops: CDR1 MDHEN, CDR2 SYDVKM. CDR3 size: 16 residues. V gave up 3 bases and J gave up 5 bases; unmatched junction bases: 10. CDR3 DNA sequence: TGTGCCAGCAGTTTCGGTGGGAGGGCCGGTGACAATGAGCAGTTCTTC. It encodes CASSFGGRAGDNEQFF.

The gene calls are TRBV24-1 and TRBJ2-3; D is unclear. Germline assignment: CDR1 KGHDR and CDR2 SFDVKD. The CDR3 spans 11 residues. The V and J ends lost 9 bases and 4 bases respectively, with 7 bases between them. CDR3 residues: CATQDADTQYF. The CDR3 nucleotides read TGTGCCACCCAGGACGCAGATACGCAGTATTTT.

The genes are TRBV21-1 and TRBJ2-6; the listed D gene, TRBD1, was not tested against the DNA. TRBV21-1 is labeled a pseudogene. The CDR3 sequence is 16 residues long. This chain's CDR3 is CASRDRPYSGANVLTF. The CDR3 DNA reads as TGTGCCAGCAGGGACAGGCCATACTCTGGGGCCAACGTCCTGACTTTC.

The V gene is TRBV6-5, the J gene TRBJ2-3; a possible D gene is TRBD2 (6 bases). Deletions cut 4 bases from V and 3 bases from J, with 14 bases between. The CDR3 runs 15 residues. Germline CDR1 is MNHEY and CDR2 is SVGAGI. DNA for the CDR3: TGTGCCAGCAGTTCCCAAGGGGCGGGAACAGATACGCAGTATTTT. It encodes CASSSQGAGTDTQYF.

This clonotype occurred many times. This chain links TRBV27 with TRBJ1-2; D unclear. Trimming cost V 2 bases and J 2 bases, with 6 bases left between them. The germline V gene has CDR1 MNHEY and CDR2 SMNVEV (reference sequence). The CDR3 has 13 residues. The CDR3 sequence: CASSLGRNYGYTF. DNA for the CDR3: TGTGCCAGCAGTTTAGGCAGGAACTATGGCTACACCTTC.